These T cell receptor beta chains were read from a single sample in a study of T cell changes during pregnancy in multiple sclerosis. Profiling relied on immunoSEQ multiplex PCR, and the TCRdb table lists in-frame clones only, not all of them. In the table there are 70,000 to 100,000 clones, approximately 95% of which are singletons. Here the sequenced sample was peripheral blood, taken in the first trimester of pregnancy. The receptors here all came from a female donor with multiple sclerosis, enrolled in a pregnancy study. Both conserved end residues are part of each CDR3. A D gene is named only where the DNA matches it firmly. Clone size, where shown, is once, few, many, or a class for clones that have expanded.

J	V	D	size	CDR3	DNA
TRBJ1-5	TRBV4-2	NA	once	CASSQDPGADQPQHF	TGTGCCAGCAGCCAAGATCCAGGAGCGGATCAGCCCCAGCATTTT
TRBJ2-7	TRBV18	NA	NA	CASSPRGDLEQYF	TGTGCCAGCTCACCACGAGGTGATCTGGAGCAGTACTTC
TRBJ2-2	TRBV7-2	NA	NA	CASSFPGTWNTGELFF	TGTGCCAGCAGCTTCCCCGGGACTTGGAACACCGGGGAGCTGTTTTTT
TRBJ1-5	TRBV7-9	NA	NA	CASSLADSLGSQPQHF	TGTGCCAGCAGCTTAGCGGACAGCCTAGGAAGTCAGCCCCAGCATTTT
TRBJ1-2	TRBV2	NA	once	CASSEIPFTGWGYTF	TGTGCCAGCAGTGAAATCCCATTTACAGGGTGGGGCTACACCTTC
TRBJ1-5	TRBV28	TRBD1	NA	CASRRQGHYSNQPQHF	TGTGCCAGCAGACGACAGGGGCACTATAGCAATCAGCCCCAGCATTTT
TRBJ1-1	TRBV28	TRBD1	NA	CASSRTGTEAFF	TGTGCCAGCAGCCGGACAGGGACTGAAGCTTTCTTT
TRBJ2-7	TRBV19	TRBD1	NA	CASSISTGGFEQYF	TGTGCCAGTAGTATATCAACAGGGGGCTTCGAGCAGTACTTC
TRBJ2-1	TRBV6-6	TRBD2	once	CASSFGTSGAYNEQFF	TGTGCCAGCAGCTTCGGGACTAGCGGGGCCTACAATGAGCAGTTCTTC
TRBJ2-2	TRBV10-3	TRBD1	NA	CATATTGWGGELFF	TGTGCCACCGCCACGACAGGGTGGGGCGGGGAGCTGTTTTTT
TRBJ2-1	TRBV9	NA	NA	CASSGSGLIYNEQFF	TGTGCCAGCAGCGGGTCAGGACTGATCTACAATGAGCAGTTCTTC
TRBJ2-3	TRBV27	TRBD2	NA	CASSLIKLGGGTTDTQYF	TGTGCCAGCAGTTTAATCAAGCTTGGGGGGGGGACCACAGATACGCAGTATTTT
TRBJ2-3	TRBV30	NA	NA	CAWSVLPADTQYF	TGTGCCTGGAGTGTACTGCCGGCAGATACGCAGTATTTT
TRBJ2-5	TRBV7-9	NA	NA	CASSLVGQPQETQYF	TGTGCCAGCAGCTTAGTGGGGCAGCCTCAAGAGACCCAGTACTTC
TRBJ2-7	TRBV19	TRBD2	NA	CASSTSGRAFHEQYF	TGTGCCAGTAGTACAAGCGGGAGGGCCTTCCACGAGCAGTACTTC
TRBJ2-1	TRBV5-1	TRBD2	NA	CASSLFGLAGGKKLYNEQFF	TGCGCCAGCAGCTTGTTCGGGCTAGCGGGGGGAAAAAAACTTTACAATGAGCAGTTCTTC
TRBJ1-1	TRBV6-1	TRBD1	NA	CASSAGTGPPAFF	TGTGCCAGCAGTGCCGGGACAGGGCCACCAGCTTTCTTT
TRBJ1-6	TRBV5-1	TRBD1	few	CASSSWTGVNSPLHF	TGCGCCAGCAGCTCATGGACAGGGGTTAATTCACCCCTCCACTTT
TRBJ1-1	TRBV18	TRBD1	few	CASSPRTGNTEAFF	TGTGCCAGCTCACCCCGGACAGGGAACACTGAAGCTTTCTTT
TRBJ1-2	TRBV28	NA	NA	CASSPPFGQSYGYTF	TGTGCCAGCAGTCCTCCTTTCGGACAGAGCTATGGCTACACCTTC